The TCR beta chain under discussion was sequenced for a study of Graves' ophthalmopathy and Graves' hyperthyroidism. Study results and limitations: It was with about 71% sensitivity and just under 75% specificity that the model predicted ophthalmopathy progression. Cross-validated, the 13-signature model showed 87.88%/81.08% sensitivity/specificity, and 80%/75% in the test set.

There are many counts of this clonotype. Its antigen is undetermined. The V and J ends lost 4 bases and 6 bases, in that order; junction bases with no gene match: 6. The CDR3 runs 13 residues. Amplification targeted the TCR beta CDR3 regions, with RNA transcripts as the source material. RT-PCR in the first round used HTBI primers; a second-round multiplex PCR followed. TCRdb itself ran the multiplex PCR reads through MiXCR, one entry per CDR3 protein. The data show some 350,000 distinct CDR3 sequences, 17% seen once. Hyperthyroidism was considered stable when no ophthalmopathy appeared within 18 months of follow-up. Recruitment covered hyperthyroidism patients aged 18 to 65 whose new diagnosis was of under 2 months' duration.

The chain links TRBV12-3 or TRBV12-4 to TRBJ2-7; 7 nucleotides agree with TRBD1. Specimen: peripheral blood. This receptor was taken from an adult woman with stable Graves' hyperthyroidism. The CDR3 coding sequence is TGTGCCAGCAGTTCCCGACAGGGTAGCGAGCAGTACTTC. Translation gives CASSSRQGSEQYF.